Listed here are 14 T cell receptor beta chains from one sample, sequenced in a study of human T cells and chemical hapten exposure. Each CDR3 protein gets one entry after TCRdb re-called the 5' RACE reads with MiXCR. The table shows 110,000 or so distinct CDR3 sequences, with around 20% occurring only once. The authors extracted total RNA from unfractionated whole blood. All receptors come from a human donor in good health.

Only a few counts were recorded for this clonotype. CDR3 sequence: CASSFLTGGDEQYF. CDR3 sequence (DNA): TGTGCCAGCAGTTTCCTCACAGGGGGGGACGAGCAGTACTTC. The rearrangement uses TRBV28 and TRBJ2-7; D possibly corresponds to TRBD1 (8 bases). Germline V gene sequence: CDR1 MDHEN, CDR2 SYDVKM. The CDR3 loop spans 14 amino acids. The V end lost 3 bases, the J end lost 5 bases, and 14 bases lay between the germline ends.

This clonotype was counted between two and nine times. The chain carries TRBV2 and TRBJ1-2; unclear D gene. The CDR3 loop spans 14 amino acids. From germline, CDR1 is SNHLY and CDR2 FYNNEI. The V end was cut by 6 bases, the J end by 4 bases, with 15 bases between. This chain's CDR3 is CASSSRSLGYGYTF. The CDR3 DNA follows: TGTGCCAGCAGCTCCCGGTCTCTAGGCTATGGCTACACCTTC.

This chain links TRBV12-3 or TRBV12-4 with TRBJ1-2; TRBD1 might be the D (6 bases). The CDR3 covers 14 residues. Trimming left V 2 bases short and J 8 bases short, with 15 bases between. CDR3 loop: CASSLRGGRYGYTF. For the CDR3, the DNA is TGTGCCAGCAGTTTAAGAGGGGGGCGGTACGGCTACACCTTC.

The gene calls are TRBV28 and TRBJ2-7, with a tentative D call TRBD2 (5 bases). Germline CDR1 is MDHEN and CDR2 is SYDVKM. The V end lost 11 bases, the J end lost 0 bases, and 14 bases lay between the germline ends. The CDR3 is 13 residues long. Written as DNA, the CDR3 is TGTGCCCGATGCCGGGGAAGCTCCTACGAGCAGTACTTC. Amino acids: CARCRGSSYEQYF.

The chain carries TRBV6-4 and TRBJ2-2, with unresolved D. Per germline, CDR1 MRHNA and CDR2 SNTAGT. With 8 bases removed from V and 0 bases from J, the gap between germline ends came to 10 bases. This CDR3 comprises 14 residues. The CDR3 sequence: CASRVRANTGELFF. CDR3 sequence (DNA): TGTGCCAGCCGGGTCCGGGCGAACACCGGGGAGCTGTTTTTT.

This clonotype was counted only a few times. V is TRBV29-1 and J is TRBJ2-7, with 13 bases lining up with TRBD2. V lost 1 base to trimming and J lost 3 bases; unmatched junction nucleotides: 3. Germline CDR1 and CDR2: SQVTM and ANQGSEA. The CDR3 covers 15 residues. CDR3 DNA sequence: TGCAGCGTTGAAGGAGGACTAGCGGGAGACTACGAGCAGTACTTC. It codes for CSVEGGLAGDYEQYF.

CDR3 amino acids: CASSPGLFSGNTIYF. The CDR3 nucleotides are TGTGCCAGCAGCCCGGGACTTTTCTCTGGAAACACCATATATTTT. The chain couples TRBV5-6 to TRBJ1-3, with D possibly being TRBD1 (5 bases). Germline CDR1 SGHDT, CDR2 YYEEEE. V gave up 4 bases and J gave up 0 bases, with 11 bases separating them. The CDR3 spans 15 residues.

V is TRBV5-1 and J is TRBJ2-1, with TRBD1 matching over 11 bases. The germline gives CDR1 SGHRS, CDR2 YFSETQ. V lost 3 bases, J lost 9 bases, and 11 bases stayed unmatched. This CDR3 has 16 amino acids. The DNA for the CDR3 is TGCGCCAGCAGCTCCGGACAGGGGGCGCCCCACGGTGAGCAGTTCTTC. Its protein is CASSSGQGAPHGEQFF.

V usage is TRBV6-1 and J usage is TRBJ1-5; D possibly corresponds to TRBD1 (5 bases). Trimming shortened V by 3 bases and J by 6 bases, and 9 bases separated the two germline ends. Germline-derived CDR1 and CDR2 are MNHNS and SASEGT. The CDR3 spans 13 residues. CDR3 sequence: CASSDGGGQPQHF. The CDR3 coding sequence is TGTGCCAGCAGTGACGGGGGGGGTCAGCCCCAGCATTTT.

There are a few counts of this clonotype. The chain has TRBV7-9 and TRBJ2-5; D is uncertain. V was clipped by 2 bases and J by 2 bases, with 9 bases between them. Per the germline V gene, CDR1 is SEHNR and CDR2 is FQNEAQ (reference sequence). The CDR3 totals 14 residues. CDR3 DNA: TGTGCCAGCAGCTTAAGTGCCGGACAAGAGACCCAGTACTTC. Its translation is CASSLSAGQETQYF.

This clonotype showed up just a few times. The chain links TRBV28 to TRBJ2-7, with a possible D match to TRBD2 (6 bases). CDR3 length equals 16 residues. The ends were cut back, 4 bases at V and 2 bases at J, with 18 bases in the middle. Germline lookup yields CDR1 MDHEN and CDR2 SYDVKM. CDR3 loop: CASSSPGSTIAYEQYF. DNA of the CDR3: TGTGCCAGCAGTTCCCCCGGGAGCACTATCGCCTACGAGCAGTACTTC.

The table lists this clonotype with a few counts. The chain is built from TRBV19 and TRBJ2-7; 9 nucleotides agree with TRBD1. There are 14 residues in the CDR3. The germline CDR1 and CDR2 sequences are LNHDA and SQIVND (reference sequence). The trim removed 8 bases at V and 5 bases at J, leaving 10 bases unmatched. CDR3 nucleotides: TGTGCCAGTGGAGGGGACAGGGAGGTCGACGAGCAGTACTTC. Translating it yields CASGGDREVDEQYF.

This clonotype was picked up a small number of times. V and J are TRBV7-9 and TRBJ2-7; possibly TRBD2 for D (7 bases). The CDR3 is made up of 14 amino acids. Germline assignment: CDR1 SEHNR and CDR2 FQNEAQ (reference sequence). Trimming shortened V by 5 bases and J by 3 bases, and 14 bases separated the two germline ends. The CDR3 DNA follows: TGTGCCAGCAGCCAGGAGGGGGGGAGCTACGAGCAGTACTTC. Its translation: CASSQEGGSYEQYF. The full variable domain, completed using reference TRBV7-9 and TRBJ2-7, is DTGVSQNPRHKITKRGQNVTFRCDPISEHNRLYWYRQTLGQGPEFLTYFQNEAQLEKSRLLSDRFSAERPKGSFSTLEIQRTEQGDSAMYLCASSQEGGSYEQYFGPGTRLTVT.

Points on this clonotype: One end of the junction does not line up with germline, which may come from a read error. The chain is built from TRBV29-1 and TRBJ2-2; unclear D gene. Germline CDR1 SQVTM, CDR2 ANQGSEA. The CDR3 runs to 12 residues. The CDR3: CSVEEVAGELFF. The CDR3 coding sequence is TGCAGCGTAGAAGAGGTGGCCGGGGAGCTGTTTTTT.